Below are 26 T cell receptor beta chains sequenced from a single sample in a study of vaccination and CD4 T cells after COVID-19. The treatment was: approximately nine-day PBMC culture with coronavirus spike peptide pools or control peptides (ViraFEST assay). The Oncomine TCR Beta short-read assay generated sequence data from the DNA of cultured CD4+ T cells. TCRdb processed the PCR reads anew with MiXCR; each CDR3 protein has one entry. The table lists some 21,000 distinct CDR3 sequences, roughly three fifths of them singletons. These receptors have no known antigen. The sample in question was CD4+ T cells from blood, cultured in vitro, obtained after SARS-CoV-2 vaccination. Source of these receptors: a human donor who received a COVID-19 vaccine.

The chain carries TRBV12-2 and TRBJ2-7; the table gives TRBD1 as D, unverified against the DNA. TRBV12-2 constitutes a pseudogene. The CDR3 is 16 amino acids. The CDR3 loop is CASRLGLRGAPYEQYF. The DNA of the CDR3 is TGTGCAAGTCGCTTAGGACTGAGAGGGGCACCCTACGAGCAGTACTTC.

The CDR3 loop is CASSLGGLAGDTQYF. CDR3 sequence (DNA): TGTGCCAGCAGCTTAGGGGGACTAGCGGGGGATACGCAGTATTTT. The chain links TRBV7-7 to TRBJ2-3, with 13 bases that match TRBD2. The CDR3 is made up of 15 amino acids. V was pared by 1 base and J by 6 bases, with 1 base of the junction left unmatched. Germline V gene sequence: CDR1 SSHAT, CDR2 FNYEAQ (reference sequence).

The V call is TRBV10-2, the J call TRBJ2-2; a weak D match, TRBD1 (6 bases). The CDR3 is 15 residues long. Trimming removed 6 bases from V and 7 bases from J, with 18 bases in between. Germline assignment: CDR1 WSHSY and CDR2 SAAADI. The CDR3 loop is CASSEGHLLRGELFF. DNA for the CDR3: TGCGCCAGCAGCGAGGGACACCTTCTCCGCGGGGAGCTGTTTTTT.

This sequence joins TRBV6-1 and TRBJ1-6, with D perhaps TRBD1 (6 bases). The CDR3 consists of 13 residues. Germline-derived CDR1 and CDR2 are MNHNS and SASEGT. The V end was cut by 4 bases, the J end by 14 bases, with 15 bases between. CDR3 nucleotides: TGTGCCAGCAGTGCGTTTTACAGGGTAGCCCTCCACTTT. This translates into CASSAFYRVALHF.

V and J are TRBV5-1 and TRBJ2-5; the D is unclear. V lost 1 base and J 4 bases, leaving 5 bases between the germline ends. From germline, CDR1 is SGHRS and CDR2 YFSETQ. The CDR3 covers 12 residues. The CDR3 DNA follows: TGCGCCAGCAGCTTGACTTCAGAGACCCAGTACTTC. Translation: CASSLTSETQYF.

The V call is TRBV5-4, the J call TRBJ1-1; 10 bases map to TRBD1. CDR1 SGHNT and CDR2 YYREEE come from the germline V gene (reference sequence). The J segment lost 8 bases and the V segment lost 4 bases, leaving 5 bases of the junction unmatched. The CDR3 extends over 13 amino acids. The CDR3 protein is CASSQTGGSEAFF. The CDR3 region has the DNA TGTGCCAGCAGCCAGACAGGGGGCTCAGAAGCTTTCTTT.

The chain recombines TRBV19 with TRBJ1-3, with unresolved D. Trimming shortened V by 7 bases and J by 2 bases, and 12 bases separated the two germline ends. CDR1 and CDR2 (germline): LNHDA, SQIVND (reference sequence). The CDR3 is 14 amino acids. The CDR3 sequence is CASIPREAGNTIYF. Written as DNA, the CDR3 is TGTGCCAGTATCCCACGTGAGGCTGGAAACACCATATATTTT.

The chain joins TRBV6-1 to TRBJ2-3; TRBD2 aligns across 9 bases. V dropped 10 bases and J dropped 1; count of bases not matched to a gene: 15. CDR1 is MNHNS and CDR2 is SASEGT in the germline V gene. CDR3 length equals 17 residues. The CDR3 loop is CATHLFLRGGGTDTQYF. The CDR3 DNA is TGTGCCACCCACTTATTTTTGCGGGGGGGCGGCACAGATACGCAGTATTTT.

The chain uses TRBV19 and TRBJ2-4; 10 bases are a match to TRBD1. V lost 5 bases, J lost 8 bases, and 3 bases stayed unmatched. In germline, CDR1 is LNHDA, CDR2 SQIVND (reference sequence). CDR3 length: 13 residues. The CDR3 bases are TGTGCCAGTAGTGGGGACAGGGGTGACATTCAGTACTTC. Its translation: CASSGDRGDIQYF.

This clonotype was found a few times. The CDR3 DNA follows: TGTGCCAGCAGTAGCAGGGGGCCCAATCAGCCCCAGCATTTT. Translating gives CASSSRGPNQPQHF. This rearrangement joins TRBV12-3 or TRBV12-4 to TRBJ1-5, with 8 bases matching TRBD1. The junction had 3 bases not matched to a gene; V was cut back by 5 bases and J by 3 bases. The CDR3 contains 14 residues.

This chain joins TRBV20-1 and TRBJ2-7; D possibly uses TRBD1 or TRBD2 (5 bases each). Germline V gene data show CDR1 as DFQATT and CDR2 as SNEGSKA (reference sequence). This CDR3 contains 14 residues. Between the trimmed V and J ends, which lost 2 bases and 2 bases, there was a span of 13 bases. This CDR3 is CSARPRDRAYEQYF. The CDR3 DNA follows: TGCAGTGCTAGACCCCGGGACCGAGCCTACGAGCAGTACTTC.

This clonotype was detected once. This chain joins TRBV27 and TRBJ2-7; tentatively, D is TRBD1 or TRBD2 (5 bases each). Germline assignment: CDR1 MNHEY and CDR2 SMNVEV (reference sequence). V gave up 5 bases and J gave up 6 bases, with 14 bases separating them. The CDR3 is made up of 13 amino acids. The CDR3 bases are TGTGCCAGCAGTATTCAGGGACCCAGCGAGCAGTACTTC. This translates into CASSIQGPSEQYF.

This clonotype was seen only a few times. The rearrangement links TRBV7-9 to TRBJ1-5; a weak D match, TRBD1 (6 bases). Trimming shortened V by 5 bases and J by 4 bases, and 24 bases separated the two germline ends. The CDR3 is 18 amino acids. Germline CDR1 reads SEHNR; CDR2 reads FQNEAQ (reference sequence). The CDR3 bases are TGTGCCAGCAGCCAGGGGCATGGCTTTATGGGGGAAAATCAGCCCCAGCATTTT. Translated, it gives CASSQGHGFMGENQPQHF.

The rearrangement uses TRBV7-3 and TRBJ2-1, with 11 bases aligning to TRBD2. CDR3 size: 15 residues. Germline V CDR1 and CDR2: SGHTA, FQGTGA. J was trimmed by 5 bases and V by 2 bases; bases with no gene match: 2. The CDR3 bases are TGTGCCAGCAGCTTACTAGCGGGGGGAAACAATGAGCAGTTCTTC. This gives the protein CASSLLAGGNNEQFF.

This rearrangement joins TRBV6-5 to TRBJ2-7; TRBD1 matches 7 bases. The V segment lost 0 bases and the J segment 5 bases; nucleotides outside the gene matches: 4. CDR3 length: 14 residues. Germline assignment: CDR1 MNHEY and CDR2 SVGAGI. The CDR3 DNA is TGTGCCAGCAGTTACTCGGCAGGGACAGACGAGCAGTACTTC. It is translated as CASSYSAGTDEQYF.

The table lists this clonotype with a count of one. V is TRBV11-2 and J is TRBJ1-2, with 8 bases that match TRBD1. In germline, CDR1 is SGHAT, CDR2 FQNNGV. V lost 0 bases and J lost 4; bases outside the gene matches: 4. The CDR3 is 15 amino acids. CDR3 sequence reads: CASSLDRGRVYGYTF. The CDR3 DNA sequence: TGTGCCAGCAGCTTAGACAGGGGGCGCGTCTATGGCTACACCTTC. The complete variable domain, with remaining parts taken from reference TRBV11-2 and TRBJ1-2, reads EAGVAQSPRYKIIEKRQSVAFWCNPISGHATLYWYQQILGQGPKLLIQFQNNGVVDDSQLPKDRFSAERLKGVDSTLKIQPAKLEDSAVYLCASSLDRGRVYGYTFGSGTRLTVV.

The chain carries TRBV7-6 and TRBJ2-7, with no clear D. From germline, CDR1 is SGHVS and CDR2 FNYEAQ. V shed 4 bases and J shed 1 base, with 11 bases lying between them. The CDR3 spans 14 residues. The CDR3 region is CASSSHLGSYEQYF. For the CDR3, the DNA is TGTGCCAGCAGCTCTCATCTGGGATCCTACGAGCAGTACTTC.

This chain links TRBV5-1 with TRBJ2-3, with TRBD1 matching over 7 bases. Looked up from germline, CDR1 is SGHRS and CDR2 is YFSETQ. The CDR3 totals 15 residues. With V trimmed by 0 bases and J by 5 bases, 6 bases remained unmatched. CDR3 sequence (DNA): TGCGCCAGCAGCTTGGCGGGAAGGGGGCTAGATACGCAGTATTTT. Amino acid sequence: CASSLAGRGLDTQYF.

The CDR3 bases are TGTGCCAGCAGCGCACTAGCTAATGAGCAGTTCTTC. It translates to CASSALANEQFF. This sequence joins TRBV5-6 and TRBJ2-1; D perhaps matches TRBD2 (6 bases). With 4 bases removed from V and 7 bases from J, the gap between germline ends came to 9 bases. The CDR3 covers 12 residues. Germline V lookup: CDR1 SGHDT, CDR2 YYEEEE.

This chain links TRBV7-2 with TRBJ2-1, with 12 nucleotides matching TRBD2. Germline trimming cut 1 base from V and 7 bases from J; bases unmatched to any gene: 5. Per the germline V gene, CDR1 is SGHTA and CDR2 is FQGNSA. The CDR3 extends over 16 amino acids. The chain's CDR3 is CASSLDLLAGGNEQFF. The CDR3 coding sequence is TGTGCCAGCAGCTTAGATCTCCTAGCGGGGGGGAATGAGCAGTTCTTC.

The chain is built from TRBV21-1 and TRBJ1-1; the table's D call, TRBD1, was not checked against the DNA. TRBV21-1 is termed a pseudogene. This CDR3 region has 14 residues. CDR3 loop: CASPKVGGCTEAFF. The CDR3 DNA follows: TGTGCCAGCCCCAAAGTGGGGGGATGCACTGAAGCTTTCTTT.

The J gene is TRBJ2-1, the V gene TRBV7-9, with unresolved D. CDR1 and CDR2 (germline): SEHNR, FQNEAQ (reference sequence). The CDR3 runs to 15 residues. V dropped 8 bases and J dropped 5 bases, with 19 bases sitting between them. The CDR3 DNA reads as TGTGCCAGCCTCCGATGGGATGTTCCAAACAATGAGCAGTTCTTC. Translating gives CASLRWDVPNNEQFF.

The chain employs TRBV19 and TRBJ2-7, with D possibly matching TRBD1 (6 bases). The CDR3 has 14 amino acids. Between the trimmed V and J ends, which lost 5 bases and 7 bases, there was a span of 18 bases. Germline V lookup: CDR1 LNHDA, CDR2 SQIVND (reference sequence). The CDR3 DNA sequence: TGTGCCAGTAGTTCCCGGACAGTTCCCGGTGAGCAGTACTTC. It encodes CASSSRTVPGEQYF.

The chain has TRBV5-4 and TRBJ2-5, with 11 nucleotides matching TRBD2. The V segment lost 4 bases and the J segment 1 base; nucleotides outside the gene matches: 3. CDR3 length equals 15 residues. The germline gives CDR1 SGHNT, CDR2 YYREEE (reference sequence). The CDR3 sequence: CASSVLAGGQETQYF. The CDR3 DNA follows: TGTGCCAGCAGCGTGCTAGCGGGGGGCCAAGAGACCCAGTACTTC.

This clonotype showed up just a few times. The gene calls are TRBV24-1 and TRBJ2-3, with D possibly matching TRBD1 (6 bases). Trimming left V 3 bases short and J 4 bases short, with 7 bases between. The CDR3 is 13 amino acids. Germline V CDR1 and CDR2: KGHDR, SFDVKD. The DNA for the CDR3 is TGTGCCACCAGTGATGAGGGGGCAGATACGCAGTATTTT. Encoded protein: CATSDEGADTQYF.

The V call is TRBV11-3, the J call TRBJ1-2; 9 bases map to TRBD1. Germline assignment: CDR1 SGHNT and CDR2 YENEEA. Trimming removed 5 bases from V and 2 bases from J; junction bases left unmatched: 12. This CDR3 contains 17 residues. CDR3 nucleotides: TGTGCCAGCAGCCCGGGGACAGGGACCCATGTCAACTATGGCTACACCTTC. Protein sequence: CASSPGTGTHVNYGYTF.